Presented here are 24 T cell receptor beta chains from one specimen sequenced in a study of blood T cell repertoires in COVID-19. Some clones are missing from TCRdb's copy, which holds only in-frame ones; the method was immunoSEQ multiplex PCR. The repertoire consists of around 260,000 clones, with 85% to 90% occurring once and the leading ten covering roughly 1.6%. The sequenced sample was peripheral blood. These receptors were obtained from a middle-aged woman who had recovered from COVID-19.

The genes are TRBV5-1 and TRBJ1-2, with 7 nucleotides matching TRBD1. The CDR3 consists of 16 residues. CDR1 SGHRS and CDR2 YFSETQ come from the germline V gene. The V and J ends lost 3 bases and 3 bases, in that order; junction bases with no gene match: 11. CDR3 sequence reads: CASSWKNAGTDYGYTF. Written as DNA, the CDR3 is TGCGCCAGCAGCTGGAAAAACGCCGGGACAGACTATGGCTACACCTTC. Combining the CDR3 with reference TRBV5-1 and TRBJ1-2 gives the whole variable domain KAGVTQTPRYLIKTRGQQVTLSCSPISGHRSVSWYQQTPGQGLQFLFEYFSETQRNKGNFPGRFSGRQFSNSRSEMNVSTLELGDSALYLCASSWKNAGTDYGYTFGSGTRLTVV.

This chain connects TRBV29-1 to TRBJ1-2; 9 bases fit TRBD1. V dropped 3 bases and J dropped 6; count of bases not matched to a gene: 2. This CDR3 has 12 residues. The germline gives CDR1 SQVTM, CDR2 ANQGSEA. CDR3 sequence: CSVEGQGDGYTF. As DNA, the CDR3 is TGCAGCGTTGAGGGACAGGGTGATGGCTACACCTTC.

This clone was found once. The J gene is TRBJ2-5, the V gene TRBV11-2; TRBD2 aligns across 12 bases. In germline, CDR1 is SGHAT, CDR2 FQNNGV. The CDR3 loop spans 15 amino acids. The ends lost 5 bases at V and 3 bases at J; junction bases unmatched: 4. The CDR3 sequence: CASSPRLAGEETQYF. The DNA for the CDR3 is TGTGCCAGCAGCCCTCGACTAGCGGGGGAAGAGACCCAGTACTTC. Together with reference TRBV11-2 and TRBJ2-5, the CDR3 gives the full variable domain: EAGVAQSPRYKIIEKRQSVAFWCNPISGHATLYWYQQILGQGPKLLIQFQNNGVVDDSQLPKDRFSAERLKGVDSTLKIQPAKLEDSAVYLCASSPRLAGEETQYFGPGTRLLVL.

The V and J genes are TRBV2 and TRBJ1-4; possibly TRBD1 for D (6 bases). Germline values: CDR1 SNHLY, CDR2 FYNNEI. The CDR3 runs to 14 residues. The V and J ends lost 5 bases and 2 bases respectively, with 9 bases between them. CDR3 protein: CASSRRGTNEKLFF. The CDR3 region has the DNA TGTGCCAGCAGTCGCAGGGGCACTAATGAAAAACTGTTTTTT.

The genes are TRBV4-3 and TRBJ1-6, with TRBD1 matching over 7 bases. Trimming at V came to 4 bases and at J to 8 bases, leaving 11 bases not matched to a gene. There are 16 residues in the CDR3. Germline-derived CDR1 and CDR2 are LGHNA and YSLEER. The CDR3 spells CASSPLAQGGDSPLHF. As DNA, the CDR3 is TGCGCCAGCAGCCCTTTAGCCCAGGGGGGAGATTCACCCCTCCACTTT.

The V gene is TRBV9, the J gene TRBJ1-3, with TRBD1 as a possible D gene (5 bases). The V gene lost 4 bases and the J gene lost 3 bases, with 11 bases spanning the gap. The CDR3 is made up of 14 amino acids. CDR1 and CDR2 from the germline V gene are SGDLS and YYNGEE. The CDR3 DNA follows: TGTGCCAGCAGCACTGGACAACTTGGAAACACCATATATTTT. It codes for CASSTGQLGNTIYF.

The V call is TRBV30, the J call TRBJ1-2; D may be TRBD1 (5 bases). V was shortened by 2 bases and J by 10 bases, with 29 bases between the two germline ends. This CDR3 spans 17 amino acids. CDR1 and CDR2 from the germline V gene are GTSNPN and SVGIG (reference sequence). The CDR3 DNA follows: TGTGCCTGGAGTACGCGACAGCTCTGGGCCCCGGCATCCTTCTACACCTTC. Residues: CAWSTRQLWAPASFYTF.

This clone was picked up one time. The chain recombines TRBV6-5 with TRBJ1-5; D possibly corresponds to TRBD1 (5 bases). CDR3 length: 15 residues. Trimming cost V 5 bases and J 7 bases, with 18 bases left between them. Germline V gene lookup returns CDR1 MNHEY and CDR2 SVGAGI. CDR3 sequence (DNA): TGTGCCAGCAGTCCCTTGTGGCAGGGTGAACAGCCCCAGCATTTT. Amino acid sequence: CASSPLWQGEQPQHF.

The chain joins TRBV13 to TRBJ2-6; D gene unclear. V dropped 6 bases and J dropped 0 bases, with 9 bases sitting between them. CDR3 length equals 15 residues. CDR1 is PRHDT and CDR2 is FYEKMQ in the germline V gene (reference sequence). CDR3 protein: CASSRRNSGANVLTF. The CDR3 region has the DNA TGTGCCAGCAGTAGGCGGAACTCTGGGGCCAACGTCCTGACTTTC.

The chain joins TRBV10-1 to TRBJ1-1; the D is unclear. CDR3 length: 13 amino acids. CDR1 and CDR2 from the germline V gene are WNHNN and SYGVQD (reference sequence). The V end was cut by 0 bases, the J end by 5 bases, with 7 bases between. CDR3 sequence reads: CASSESSGTEAFF. The CDR3 DNA is TGCGCCAGCAGTGAGTCGTCGGGGACTGAAGCTTTCTTT.

This rearrangement joins TRBV27 to TRBJ2-5; no firm D call. The germline CDR1 and CDR2 sequences are MNHEY and SMNVEV (reference sequence). The CDR3 totals 14 residues. Trimming pared 1 base from V and 5 bases from J, leaving 11 bases between. CDR3 sequence reads: CASSLLGPTETQYF. CDR3 bases: TGTGCCAGCAGTTTATTGGGCCCAACGGAGACCCAGTACTTC.

V and J are TRBV6-2 or TRBV6-3 and TRBJ2-1, with D uncertain. CDR3 length equals 16 residues. The V gene's germline CDR1 is MNHEY and CDR2 SVGEGT. Trimming took off 2 bases at V and 3 bases at J, with 14 bases between the two ends. The CDR3 nucleotides read TGTGCCAGCAGTTACCAGGTTGCCAGTGTCTACAATGAGCAGTTCTTC. Residues: CASSYQVASVYNEQFF.

As DNA, the CDR3 is TGTGCCAGCAGCGTACAGGGTCATGCTGGCACAGATACGCAGTATTTT. It yields the protein CASSVQGHAGTDTQYF. The chain is built from TRBV9 and TRBJ2-3; D perhaps matches TRBD1 (5 bases). The CDR3 is 16 residues long. Germline V CDR1 and CDR2: SGDLS, YYNGEE. The ends were cut back, 1 base at V and 1 base at J, with 13 bases in the middle.

The rearrangement uses TRBV11-2 and TRBJ1-1; D uncertain. CDR1 and CDR2 from the germline V gene are SGHAT and FQNNGV. Trimming took 6 bases from V and 5 from J, leaving 7 bases between them. The CDR3 loop spans 11 amino acids. The CDR3 loop reads CASRRWTEAFF. The CDR3 nucleotides are TGTGCCAGCAGGCGGTGGACTGAAGCTTTCTTT. Together with reference TRBV11-2 and TRBJ1-1, the CDR3 gives the full variable domain: EAGVAQSPRYKIIEKRQSVAFWCNPISGHATLYWYQQILGQGPKLLIQFQNNGVVDDSQLPKDRFSAERLKGVDSTLKIQPAKLEDSAVYLCASRRWTEAFFGQGTRLTVV.

The rearrangement uses TRBV20-1 and TRBJ1-5, with D unclear. Trimming shortened V by 3 bases and J by 0 bases, and 12 bases separated the two germline ends. CDR1 is DFQATT, CDR2 SNEGSKA, per germline (reference sequence). The CDR3 spans 15 residues. The CDR3 loop reads CSASLRRYSNQPQHF. DNA of the CDR3: TGCAGTGCTAGTTTGCGGAGATATAGCAATCAGCCCCAGCATTTT.

The CDR3 DNA sequence: TGTGCCAGTATGGTCCCCGCGTCTGGCTACACCTTC. Translation gives CASMVPASGYTF. The rearrangement joins TRBV19 to TRBJ1-2, with D hard to call. Germline V gene data show CDR1 as LNHDA and CDR2 as SQIVND (reference sequence). V was clipped by 7 bases and J by 7 bases, with 13 bases between them. The CDR3 length is 12 residues.

The rearrangement uses TRBV6-5 and TRBJ1-4; D unclear. The CDR3 is 16 amino acids. V dropped 2 bases and J dropped 0 bases, with 10 bases sitting between them. Germline V gene lookup returns CDR1 MNHEY and CDR2 SVGAGI. The CDR3 nucleotides are TGTGCCAGCAGTTACCGAGCGGGAACAACTAATGAAAAACTGTTTTTT. Protein product: CASSYRAGTTNEKLFF.

Points on this clone: Mismatch with germline at one junction end may stem from a read error. The chain joins TRBV6-1 to TRBJ1-1; maybe TRBD1 (5 bases). Germline V gene lookup returns CDR1 MNHNS and CDR2 SASEGT. CDR3 size: 15 residues. In DNA, the CDR3 is TGTGCCAGCACTGAAGCCGCAGGGTGGGGCACTGAAGCTTTCTTT. Protein sequence: CASTEAAGWGTEAFF.

V usage is TRBV12-5 and J usage is TRBJ1-6; 8 bases agree with TRBD1. The CDR3 totals 16 residues. Trimming removed 0 bases from V and 6 bases from J; junction bases left unmatched: 4. The V gene's germline CDR1 is LGHNT and CDR2 FRNRAP. CDR3 DNA: TGTGCTAGTGGTTTGGTTCAGGGGGCCCGTAATTCACCCCTCCACTTT. Translation: CASGLVQGARNSPLHF. Using reference TRBV12-5 and TRBJ1-6 for the parts outside the CDR3, the full variable domain is DARVTQTPRHKVTEMGQEVTMRCQPILGHNTVFWYRQTMMQGLELLAYFRNRAPLDDSGMPKDRFSAEMPDATLATLKIQPSEPRDSAVYFCASGLVQGARNSPLHFGNGTRLTVT.

This sequence joins TRBV4-1 and TRBJ1-1, with no clear D. Germline CDR1 is MGHRA and CDR2 is YSYEKL. The CDR3 extends over 17 amino acids. Trimming removed 4 bases at V and 5 bases at J, with 23 bases between. The DNA of the CDR3 is TGCGCCAGCAGCCCACCCCCGCTTGACACCTCGGGAACTGAAGCTTTCTTT. This encodes CASSPPPLDTSGTEAFF.

The chain links TRBV6-5 to TRBJ2-3; weak D call: TRBD2 (6 bases). This CDR3 has 13 amino acids. V was clipped by 5 bases and J by 2 bases, with 8 bases between them. Looked up from germline, CDR1 is MNHEY and CDR2 is SVGAGI. CDR3 DNA: TGTGCCAGCAGTCAGGACTACACAGATACGCAGTATTTT. Translated, it gives CASSQDYTDTQYF.

This chain uses TRBV27 with TRBJ1-5; 8 nucleotides agree with TRBD1. CDR3 length: 14 residues. Germline-derived CDR1 and CDR2 are MNHEY and SMNVEV (reference sequence). V gave up 6 bases and J gave up 7 bases; unmatched junction bases: 8. CDR3 bases: TGTGCCAGCAGCCCGGACAGGGTGACGCAGCCCCAGCATTTT. Encoded protein: CASSPDRVTQPQHF.

V gene TRBV12-3 or TRBV12-4 combines with J gene TRBJ2-7; a weak D match, TRBD1 (6 bases). This CDR3 has 13 amino acids. The germline V and J ends were trimmed by 6 bases and 3 bases, with 12 bases remaining between them. The CDR3 sequence: CASRGPRGYEQYF. The CDR3, as DNA: TGTGCCAGCAGAGGCCCCAGGGGCTACGAGCAGTACTTC.

The chain joins TRBV3-1 (or the pseudogene TRBV3-2) to TRBJ1-3; maybe TRBD1 (6 bases). Germline CDR1 and CDR2: LGHDT and YNNKEL (reference sequence). Trimming pared 4 bases from V and 13 bases from J, leaving 17 bases between. This CDR3 comprises 13 residues. The DNA for the CDR3 is TGTGCCAGCAGCCGACTATCGCGACAGGCGATATATTTT. Protein: CASSRLSRQAIYF.